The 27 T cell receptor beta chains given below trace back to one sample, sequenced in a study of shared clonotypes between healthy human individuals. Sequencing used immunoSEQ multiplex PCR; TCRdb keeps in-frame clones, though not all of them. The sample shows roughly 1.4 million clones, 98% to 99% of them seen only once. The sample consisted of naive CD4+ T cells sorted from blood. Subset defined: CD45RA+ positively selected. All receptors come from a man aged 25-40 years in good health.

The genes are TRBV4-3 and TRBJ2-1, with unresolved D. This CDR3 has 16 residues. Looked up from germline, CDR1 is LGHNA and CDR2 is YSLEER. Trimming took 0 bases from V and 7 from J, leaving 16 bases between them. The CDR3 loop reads CASSQEDLGRRNEQFF. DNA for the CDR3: TGCGCCAGCAGCCAAGAGGATCTAGGGCGTAGGAATGAGCAGTTCTTC.

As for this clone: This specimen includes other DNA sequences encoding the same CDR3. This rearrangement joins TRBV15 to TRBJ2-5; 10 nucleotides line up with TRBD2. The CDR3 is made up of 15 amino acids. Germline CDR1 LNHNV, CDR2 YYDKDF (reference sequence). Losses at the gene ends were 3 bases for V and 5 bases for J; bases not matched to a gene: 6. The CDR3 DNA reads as TGTGCCACCAGCAGGGACCTAGCGGGAGTCGAGACCCAGTACTTC. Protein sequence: CATSRDLAGVETQYF.

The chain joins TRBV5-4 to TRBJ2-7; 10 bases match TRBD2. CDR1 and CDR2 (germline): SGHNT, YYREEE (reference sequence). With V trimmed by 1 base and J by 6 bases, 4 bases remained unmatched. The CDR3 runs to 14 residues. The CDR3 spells CASSLSGRAFEQYF. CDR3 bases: TGTGCCAGCAGCTTGAGCGGGAGGGCCTTCGAGCAGTACTTC.

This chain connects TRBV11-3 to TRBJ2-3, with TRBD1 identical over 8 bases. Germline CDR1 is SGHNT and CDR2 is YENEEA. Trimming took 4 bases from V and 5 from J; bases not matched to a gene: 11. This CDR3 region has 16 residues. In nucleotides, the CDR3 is TGTGCCAGCAGCTACCACCGTGGACAGGGCCTAGATACGCAGTATTTT. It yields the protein CASSYHRGQGLDTQYF. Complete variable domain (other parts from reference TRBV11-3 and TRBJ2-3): EAGVVQSPRYKIIEKKQPVAFWCNPISGHNTLYWYLQNLGQGPELLIRYENEEAVDDSQLPKDRFSAERLKGVDSTLKIQPAELGDSAVYLCASSYHRGQGLDTQYFGPGTRLTVL.

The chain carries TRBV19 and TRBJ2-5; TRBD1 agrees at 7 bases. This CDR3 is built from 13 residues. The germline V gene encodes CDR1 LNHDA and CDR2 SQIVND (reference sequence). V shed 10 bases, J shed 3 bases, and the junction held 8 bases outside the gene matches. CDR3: CATAGTVEETQYF. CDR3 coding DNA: TGTGCCACCGCCGGGACAGTTGAAGAGACCCAGTACTTC.

CDR3: CASSPSGGRRETQYF. Written as DNA, the CDR3 is TGTGCCAGCAGCCCGTCCGGGGGGCGACGAGAGACCCAGTACTTC. The rearrangement uses TRBV14 and TRBJ2-5; TRBD2 might be the D (7 bases). This CDR3 has 15 amino acids. V lost 4 bases to trimming and J lost 4 bases, with 16 bases between them. CDR1 and CDR2 (germline): SGHDN, FVKESK.

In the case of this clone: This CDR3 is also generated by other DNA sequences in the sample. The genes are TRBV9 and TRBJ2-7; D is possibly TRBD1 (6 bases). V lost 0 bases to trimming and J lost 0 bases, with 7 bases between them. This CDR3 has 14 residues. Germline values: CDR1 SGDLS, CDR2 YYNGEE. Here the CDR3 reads CASSVGTDSYEQYF. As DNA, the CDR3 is TGTGCCAGCAGCGTAGGGACAGACTCCTACGAGCAGTACTTC. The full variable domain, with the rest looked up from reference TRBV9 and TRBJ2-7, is DSGVTQTPKHLITATGQRVTLRCSPRSGDLSVYWYQQSLDQGLQFLIQYYNGEERAKGNILERFSAQQFPDLHSELNLSSLELGDSALYFCASSVGTDSYEQYFGPGTRLTVT.

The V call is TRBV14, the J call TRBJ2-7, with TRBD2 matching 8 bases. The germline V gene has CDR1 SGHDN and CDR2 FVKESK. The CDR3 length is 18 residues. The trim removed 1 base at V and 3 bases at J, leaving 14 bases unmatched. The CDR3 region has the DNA TGTGCCAGCAGCCAAGTGACAGGTTTAGCGGGGACGATCTACGAGCAGTACTTC. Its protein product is CASSQVTGLAGTIYEQYF.

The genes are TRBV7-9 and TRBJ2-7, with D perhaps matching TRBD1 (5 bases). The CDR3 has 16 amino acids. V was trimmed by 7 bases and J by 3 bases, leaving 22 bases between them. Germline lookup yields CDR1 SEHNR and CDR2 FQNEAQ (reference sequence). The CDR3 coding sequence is TGTGCCAGCAACCCTCACCCTACAGGAGCCTACTACGAGCAGTACTTC. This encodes CASNPHPTGAYYEQYF.

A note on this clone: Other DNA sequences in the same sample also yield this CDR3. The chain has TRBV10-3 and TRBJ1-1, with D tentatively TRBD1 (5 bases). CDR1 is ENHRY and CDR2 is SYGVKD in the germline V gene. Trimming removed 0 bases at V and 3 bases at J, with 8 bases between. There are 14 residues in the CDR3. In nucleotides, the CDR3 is TGTGCCATCAGTGAGTCAGGCAGGGACACTGAAGCTTTCTTT. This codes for CAISESGRDTEAFF.

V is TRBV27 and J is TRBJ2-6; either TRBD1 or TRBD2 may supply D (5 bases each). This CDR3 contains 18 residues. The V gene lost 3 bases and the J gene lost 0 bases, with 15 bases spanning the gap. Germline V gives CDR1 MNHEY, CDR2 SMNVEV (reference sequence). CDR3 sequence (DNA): TGTGCCAGCAGTTTCCGGGACCGCAGATCCTCTGGGGCCAACGTCCTGACTTTC. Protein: CASSFRDRRSSGANVLTF.

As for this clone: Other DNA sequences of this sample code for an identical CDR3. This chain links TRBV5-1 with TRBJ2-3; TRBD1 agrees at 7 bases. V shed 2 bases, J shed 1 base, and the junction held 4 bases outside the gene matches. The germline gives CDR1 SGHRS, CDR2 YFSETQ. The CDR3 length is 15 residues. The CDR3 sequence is CASSFTGAGTDTQYF. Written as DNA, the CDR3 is TGCGCCAGCAGCTTTACAGGGGCTGGCACAGATACGCAGTATTTT.

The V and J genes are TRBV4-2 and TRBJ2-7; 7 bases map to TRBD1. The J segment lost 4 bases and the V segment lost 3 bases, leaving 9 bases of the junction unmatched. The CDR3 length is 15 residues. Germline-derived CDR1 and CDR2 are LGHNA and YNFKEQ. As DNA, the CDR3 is TGTGCCAGCAGCCAGGCCGACAGGGACCTATACGAGCAGTACTTC. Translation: CASSQADRDLYEQYF.

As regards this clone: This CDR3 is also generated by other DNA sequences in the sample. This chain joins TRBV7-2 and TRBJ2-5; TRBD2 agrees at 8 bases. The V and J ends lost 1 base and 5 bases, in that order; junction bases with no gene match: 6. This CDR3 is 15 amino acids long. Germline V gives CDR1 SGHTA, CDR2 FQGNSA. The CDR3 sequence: CASSLDGRAGETQYF. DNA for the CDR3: TGTGCCAGCAGCTTAGACGGGAGGGCCGGTGAGACCCAGTACTTC.

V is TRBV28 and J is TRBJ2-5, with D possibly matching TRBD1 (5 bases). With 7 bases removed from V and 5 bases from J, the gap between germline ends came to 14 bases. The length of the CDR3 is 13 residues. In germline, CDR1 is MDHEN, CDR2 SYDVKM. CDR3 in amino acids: CASTSPAGETQYF. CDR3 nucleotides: TGTGCCAGCACCTCTCCCGCAGGGGAGACCCAGTACTTC.

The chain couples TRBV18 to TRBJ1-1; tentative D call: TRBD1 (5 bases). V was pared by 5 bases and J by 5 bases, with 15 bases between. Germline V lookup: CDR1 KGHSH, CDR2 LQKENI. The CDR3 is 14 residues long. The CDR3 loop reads CASSKQEWMTEAFF. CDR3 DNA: TGTGCCAGCTCAAAACAGGAGTGGATGACTGAAGCTTTCTTT.

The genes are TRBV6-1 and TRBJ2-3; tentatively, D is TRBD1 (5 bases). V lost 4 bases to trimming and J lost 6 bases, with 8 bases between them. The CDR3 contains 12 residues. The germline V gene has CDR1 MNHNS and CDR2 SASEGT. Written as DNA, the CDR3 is TGTGCCAGCAGTGTAGGGGTGGATACGCAGTATTTT. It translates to CASSVGVDTQYF.

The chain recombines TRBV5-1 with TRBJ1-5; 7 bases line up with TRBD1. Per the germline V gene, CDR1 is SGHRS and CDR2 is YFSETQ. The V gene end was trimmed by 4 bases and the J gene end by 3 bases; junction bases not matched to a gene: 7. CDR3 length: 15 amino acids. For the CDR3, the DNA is TGCGCCAGCAGCCTCCTTGGACAGGACAATCAGCCCCAGCATTTT. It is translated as CASSLLGQDNQPQHF.

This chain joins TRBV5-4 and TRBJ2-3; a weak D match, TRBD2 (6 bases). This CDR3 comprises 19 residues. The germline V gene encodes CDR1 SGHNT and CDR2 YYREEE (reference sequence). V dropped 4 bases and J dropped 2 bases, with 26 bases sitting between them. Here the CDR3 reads CASSPSPNRRDTLTDTQYF. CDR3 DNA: TGTGCCAGCAGCCCGTCCCCGAATAGGCGGGATACTCTCACAGATACGCAGTATTTT.

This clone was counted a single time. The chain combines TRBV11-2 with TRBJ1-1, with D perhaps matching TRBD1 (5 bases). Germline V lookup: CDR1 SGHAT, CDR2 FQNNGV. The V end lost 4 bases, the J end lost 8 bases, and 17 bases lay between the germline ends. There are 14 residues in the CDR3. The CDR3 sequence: CASSSVKGLQEAFF. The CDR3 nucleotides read TGTGCCAGCAGCTCCGTGAAGGGACTTCAAGAAGCTTTCTTT.

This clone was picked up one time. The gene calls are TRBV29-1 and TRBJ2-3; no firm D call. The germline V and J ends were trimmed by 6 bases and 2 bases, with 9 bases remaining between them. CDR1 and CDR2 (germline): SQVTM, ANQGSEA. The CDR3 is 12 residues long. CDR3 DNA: TGCAGCGTCATCCGTAACACAGATACGCAGTATTTT. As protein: CSVIRNTDTQYF.

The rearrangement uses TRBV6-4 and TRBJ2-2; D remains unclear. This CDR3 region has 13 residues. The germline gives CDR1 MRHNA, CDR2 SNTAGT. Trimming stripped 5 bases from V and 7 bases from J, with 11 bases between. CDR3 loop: CASSPLFLGELFF. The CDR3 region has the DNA TGTGCCAGCAGTCCCCTTTTCCTCGGGGAGCTGTTTTTT.

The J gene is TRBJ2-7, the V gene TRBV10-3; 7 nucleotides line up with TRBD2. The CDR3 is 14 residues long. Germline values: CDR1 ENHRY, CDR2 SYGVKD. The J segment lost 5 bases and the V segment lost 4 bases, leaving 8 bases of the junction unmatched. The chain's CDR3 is CAISAHWEGDEQYF. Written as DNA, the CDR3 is TGTGCCATCAGTGCCCACTGGGAGGGAGACGAGCAGTACTTC.

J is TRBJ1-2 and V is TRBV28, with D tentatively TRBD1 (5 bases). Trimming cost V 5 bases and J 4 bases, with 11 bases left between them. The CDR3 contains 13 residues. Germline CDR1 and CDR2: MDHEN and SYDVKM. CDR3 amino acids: CASSPLGTYGYTF. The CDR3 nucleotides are TGTGCCAGCAGTCCCCTTGGGACCTATGGCTACACCTTC.

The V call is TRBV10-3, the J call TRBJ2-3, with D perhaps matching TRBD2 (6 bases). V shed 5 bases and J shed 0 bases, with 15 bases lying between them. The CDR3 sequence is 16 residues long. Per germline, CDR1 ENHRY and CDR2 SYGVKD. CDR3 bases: TGTGCCATCAGTTTCCTGCTAGCGCGGAGCACAGATACGCAGTATTTT. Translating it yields CAISFLLARSTDTQYF.

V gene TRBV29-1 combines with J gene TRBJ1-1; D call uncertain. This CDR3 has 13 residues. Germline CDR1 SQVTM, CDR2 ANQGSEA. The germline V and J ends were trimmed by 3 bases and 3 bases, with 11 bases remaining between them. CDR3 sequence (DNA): TGCAGCGTTGACCGGGGTAGGGACACTGAAGCTTTCTTT. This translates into CSVDRGRDTEAFF.

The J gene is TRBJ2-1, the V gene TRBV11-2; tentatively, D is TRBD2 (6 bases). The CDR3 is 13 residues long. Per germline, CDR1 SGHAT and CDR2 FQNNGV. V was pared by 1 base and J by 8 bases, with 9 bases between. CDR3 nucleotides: TGTGCCAGCAGCTTAGTCCGGGAGCATGAGCAGTTCTTC. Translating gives CASSLVREHEQFF. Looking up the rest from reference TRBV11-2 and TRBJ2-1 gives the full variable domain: EAGVAQSPRYKIIEKRQSVAFWCNPISGHATLYWYQQILGQGPKLLIQFQNNGVVDDSQLPKDRFSAERLKGVDSTLKIQPAKLEDSAVYLCASSLVREHEQFFGPGTRLTVL.